These 9 T cell receptor beta chains were all obtained from the same sample, sequenced in a study of blood T cell repertoires in COVID-19. Sequencing was performed with immunoSEQ multiplex PCR; in TCRdb, only in-frame clones are kept and a portion is missing. The sample records approximately 200,000 clones, about four fifths being singletons. The sequenced sample consisted of PBMCs or T cells enriched from blood (not recorded which). The origin of the receptors is a woman in her thirties or forties with acute COVID-19.

V is TRBV7-6 and J is TRBJ2-1; 13 bases align to TRBD2. The J segment lost 7 bases and the V segment lost 5 bases, leaving 8 bases of the junction unmatched. The CDR3 consists of 16 residues. Germline V lookup: CDR1 SGHVS, CDR2 FNYEAQ. The CDR3 DNA is TGTGCCAGCAGCACACTACTAGCGGGGGGGCCGAATGAGCAGTTCTTC. Protein sequence: CASSTLLAGGPNEQFF.

The J gene is TRBJ1-2, the V gene TRBV18; the D is unclear. The CDR3 has 12 residues. Per germline, CDR1 KGHSH and CDR2 LQKENI. The V end was cut by 3 bases, the J end by 3 bases, with 5 bases between. In DNA, the CDR3 is TGTGCCAGCTCACCTACAGACTATGGCTACACCTTC. Amino acid sequence: CASSPTDYGYTF.

This clone was detected once. J is TRBJ1-5 and V is TRBV5-5; weak D call: TRBD1 (5 bases). Germline values: CDR1 SGHKS, CDR2 YYEKEE (reference sequence). There are 15 residues in the CDR3. V was trimmed by 4 bases and J by 1 base, leaving 12 bases between them. The CDR3 is CASSPRAGSNQPQHF. In nucleotides, the CDR3 is TGTGCCAGCAGCCCTCGAGCAGGGAGCAATCAGCCCCAGCATTTT. Drawing the rest from reference TRBV5-5 and TRBJ1-5, the complete variable domain is DAGVTQSPTHLIKTRGQQVTLRCSPISGHKSVSWYQQVLGQGPQFIFQYYEKEERGRGNFPDRFSARQFPNYSSELNVNALLLGDSALYLCASSPRAGSNQPQHFGDGTRLSIL.

There are a few counts of this clone. This chain joins TRBV18 and TRBJ1-1; D unresolved. CDR1 and CDR2 (germline): KGHSH, LQKENI. V dropped 6 bases and J dropped 5 bases, with 16 bases sitting between them. The CDR3 is 14 amino acids. The DNA of the CDR3 is TGTGCCAGCTCGGCGAGGGAGGGTAGAACTGAAGCTTTCTTT. Translation gives CASSAREGRTEAFF.

V gene TRBV10-1 combines with J gene TRBJ2-3, with TRBD2 matching over 10 bases. Germline CDR1 is WNHNN and CDR2 is SYGVQD (reference sequence). J lost 4 bases, V lost 3 bases, and 4 bases had no gene match. This CDR3 comprises 15 residues. The CDR3 reads CASSDLAGGADTQYF. CDR3 nucleotides: TGCGCCAGCAGTGATTTAGCGGGAGGAGCAGATACGCAGTATTTT.

The genes are TRBV15 and TRBJ2-7; maybe TRBD2 (5 bases). Trimming took 3 bases from V and 8 from J, leaving 11 bases between them. CDR3 length equals 12 residues. Germline-derived CDR1 and CDR2 are LNHNV and YYDKDF (reference sequence). Written as DNA, the CDR3 is TGTGCCACCAGCAGGGGAGAAAGCCAGCAGTACTTC. It specifies CATSRGESQQYF.

The CDR3 DNA reads as TGTGCCAGCAGCTTCTCCGGGGGACTCCCCCGAGAGACCCAGTACTTC. It specifies CASSFSGGLPRETQYF. The V and J genes are TRBV5-4 and TRBJ2-5, with D perhaps matching TRBD2 (6 bases). V dropped 2 bases and J dropped 4 bases, with 18 bases sitting between them. The CDR3 has 16 residues. Germline V gene data show CDR1 as SGHNT and CDR2 as YYREEE (reference sequence).

This rearrangement joins TRBV13 to TRBJ1-1; a weak D match, TRBD1 (5 bases). This CDR3 region has 14 residues. The ends were cut back, 1 base at V and 5 bases at J, with 11 bases in the middle. In germline, CDR1 is PRHDT, CDR2 FYEKMQ (reference sequence). CDR3 amino acids: CASSLEGIRTEAFF. For the CDR3, the DNA is TGTGCCAGCAGCTTAGAGGGGATTCGGACTGAAGCTTTCTTT.

The chain couples TRBV19 to TRBJ1-5, with TRBD1 matching over 8 bases. After removal of 4 bases from V and 7 bases from J, the junction contained 6 bases not matched to a gene. CDR1 and CDR2 from the germline V gene are LNHDA and SQIVND (reference sequence). The CDR3 contains 14 residues. This CDR3 reads CASSKDRAPQPQHF. As DNA, the CDR3 is TGTGCCAGTAGTAAGGACAGGGCTCCCCAGCCCCAGCATTTT.